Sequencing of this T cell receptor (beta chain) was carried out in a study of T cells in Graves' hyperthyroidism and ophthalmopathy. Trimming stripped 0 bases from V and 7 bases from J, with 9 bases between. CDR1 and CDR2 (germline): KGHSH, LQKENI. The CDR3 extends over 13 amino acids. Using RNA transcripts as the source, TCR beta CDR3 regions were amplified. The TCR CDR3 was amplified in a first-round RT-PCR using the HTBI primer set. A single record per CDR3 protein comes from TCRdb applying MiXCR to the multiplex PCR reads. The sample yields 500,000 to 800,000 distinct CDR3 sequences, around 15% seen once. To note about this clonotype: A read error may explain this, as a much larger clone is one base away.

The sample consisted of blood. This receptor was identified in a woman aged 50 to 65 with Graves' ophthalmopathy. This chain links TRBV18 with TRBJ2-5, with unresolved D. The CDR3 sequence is CASSPPVAGTQYF. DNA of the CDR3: TGTGCCAGCTCACCACCGGTCGCAGGGACCCAGTACTTC.